This is a list of T cell receptor beta chains from one sample in a study of OX40 agonist ivuxolimab in advanced cancers. Assay used: immunoSEQ multiplex PCR; TCRdb lists only in-frame clones, some missing. The top ten hold 8% to 11% of the sample, which has 65,000 to 70,000 clones, around 87% seen once. The specimen comprised CD4+ or CD8+ T cells sorted from blood, sampled in a trial of the OX40 agonist ivuxolimab. These TCRs come from an adult with an advanced solid tumor such as melanoma, head and neck, liver or kidney cancer. CDR3s include the opening cysteine and the closing phenylalanine or tryptophan. D genes are given only for firm matches. Part of the rows lack a size; the others show once, few, many or a class for expanded clones.

TRBD1	TRBV28	few	TRBJ1-2	TGTGCCAGCAGTTACCTTCCCGGGACAGGGCGCTATGGCTACACCTTC	CASSYLPGTGRYGYTF
.	TRBV7-9	.	TRBJ2-7	TGTGCCAGCAGCTTTTTTCCTCTTGGGACCTACGAGCAGTACTTC	CASSFFPLGTYEQYF
.	TRBV12-2	.	TRBJ1-2	TGTGCAAGTCGCTTCACAGGGTACGGATACACCTTC	CASRFTGYGYTF
.	TRBV7-3	.	TRBJ2-3	TGTGCCAGCAGCTTATTTTTCACAGATACGCAGTATTTT	CASSLFFTDTQYF
.	TRBV19	.	TRBJ1-1	TGTGCCAGTAGTACAGCGCTCGCTGGGAGGACTGAAGCTTTCTTT	CASSTALAGRTEAFF
TRBD2	TRBV5-1	.	TRBJ2-3	TGCGCCAGCAGCCACGGACTAGAGGCTGATACGCAGTATTTT	CASSHGLEADTQYF
TRBD1	TRBV2	.	TRBJ1-2	TGTGCCAGCAGTCCCAAGACAGGGCCAAACTATGGCTACACCTTC	CASSPKTGPNYGYTF
.	TRBV7-2	once	TRBJ2-3	TGTGCCAGCAGCTTATTAGCGGATACGCAGTATTTT	CASSLLADTQYF
TRBD1	TRBV25-1	.	TRBJ1-5	TGTGCCAGCAGTGGGAGACAGGGGGGTCAGCCCCAGCATTTT	CASSGRQGGQPQHF
.	TRBV18	.	TRBJ2-7	TGTGCCAGCTCACCACAGGCAGGGGCGGCCTACGAGCAGTACTTC	CASSPQAGAAYEQYF
.	TRBV28	.	TRBJ2-5	TGTGCCAGCGGAATACTATTCGAGACCCAGTACTTC	CASGILFETQYF
TRBD2	TRBV11-2	.	TRBJ2-7	TGTGCCAGCAGCCCTAGCGGAGGTCGCTACGAGCAGTACTTC	CASSPSGGRYEQYF
TRBD2	TRBV14	.	TRBJ2-1	TGTGCCAGCAGCCGGACTAGCGGAGGGGTTTACAATGAGCAGTTCTTC	CASSRTSGGVYNEQFF
.	TRBV27	.	TRBJ1-2	TGTGCCAGCAGTTCGCACCGCACGGAGGGCTACACCTTC	CASSSHRTEGYTF
.	TRBV5-3	.	TRBJ2-7	TGTGCCAGAAGCTTAGACTACGAGCAGTACTTC	CARSLDYEQYF
TRBD1	TRBV5-1	.	TRBJ1-2	TGCGCCAGCAGGCTAACAGGGGGCAATGGCTACACCTTC	CASRLTGGNGYTF
TRBD2	TRBV4-3	.	TRBJ2-4	TGCGCCAGCAGCCAAGATTCAGCGGGAGGGCCGTACATTCAGTACTTC	CASSQDSAGGPYIQYF
TRBD2	TRBV19	.	TRBJ2-2	TGTGCCAGTAGTAGGACTAGCGGATTCTATACCGGGGAGCTGTTTTTT	CASSRTSGFYTGELFF
TRBD2	TRBV28	.	TRBJ2-1	TGTGCCAACTGTGACCCGGAGCGACGGGAGGGATACAATGAGCAGTTCTTC	CANCDPERREGYNEQFF
.	TRBV18	.	TRBJ2-3	TGTGCCAGCTCACCAAATAGTCCGCCAGATACGCAGTATTTT	CASSPNSPPDTQYF
.	TRBV5-1	.	TRBJ2-1	TGCGCCAGCAGCTTGGGCGGGGGCCGGTCCTACAATGAGCAGTTCTTC	CASSLGGGRSYNEQFF
.	TRBV2	.	TRBJ2-1	TGTGCCAGCAGCGAGGGACTCGGTGAGCAGTTCTTC	CASSEGLGEQFF
.	TRBV2	.	TRBJ2-5	TGTGCCAGCAGTGCGCATCTCCAAGAGACCCAGTACTTC	CASSAHLQETQYF
.	TRBV20-1	.	TRBJ2-5	TGCAGGGCAGGGGTAGCAGAGACCCAGTACTTC	CRAGVAETQYF
TRBD2	TRBV4-3	.	TRBJ2-7	TGCGCCAGCAGCCAAGAGGGGACAGGCGCCCGTTCTAGCGGGAGTAACTACGAGCAGTACTTC	CASSQEGTGARSSGSNYEQYF
.	TRBV9	.	TRBJ2-1	TGTGCCAGCAGCCCTCCCCGAGGGAGACGGGGCAATGAGCAGTTCTTC	CASSPPRGRRGNEQFF
.	TRBV7-2	.	TRBJ2-2	TGTGCCAGCAGCTTCAGAATGCGCACCGGGGAGCTGTTTTTT	CASSFRMRTGELFF
TRBD2	TRBV11-3	.	TRBJ2-3	TGTGCCAGCAGCTTAGGCGGGGGGACAGATACGCAGTATTTT	CASSLGGGTDTQYF
.	TRBV7-3	.	TRBJ1-3	.	CASSSSGGSGNTIYF
TRBD1	TRBV19	.	TRBJ1-1	TGTGCCAGTAGGTCCCCCGGGGCGGTACAGGGGTTACCTGAAGCTTTCTTT	CASRSPGAVQGLPEAFF
TRBD1	TRBV7-3	.	TRBJ2-2	TGTGCCAGCAGCTTCCTGGACAGGGCAAACACCGGGGAGCTGTTTTTT	CASSFLDRANTGELFF
.	TRBV20-1	.	TRBJ2-1	TGCGGACCGGGCCAAAGCAATGAGCAGTTCTTC	CGPGQSNEQFF
TRBD2	TRBV11-2	.	TRBJ2-1	TGTGCCAGCAGCTTAGCTAGCGGGAGTGTTGGCTCCTACAATGAGCAGTTCTTC	CASSLASGSVGSYNEQFF
.	TRBV7-8	few	TRBJ1-4	TGTGCCAGCAGCTTGTTATCCAATGAAAAACTGTTTTTT	CASSLLSNEKLFF
TRBD1	TRBV2	.	TRBJ1-2	TGTGCCAGCAGCTTGGGACAGCGCTATGGCTACACCTTC	CASSLGQRYGYTF
.	TRBV7-2	.	TRBJ2-6	TGTGCCAGCAAATTGGATTCTGGGGCCAACGTCCTGACTTTC	CASKLDSGANVLTF
.	TRBV5-5	.	TRBJ2-7	TGTGCCAGCAGGGGGGGACCATACGAGCAGTACTTC	CASRGGPYEQYF
.	TRBV5-4	once	TRBJ2-7	TGTGCCAGCAGCCAAGGCCCGGACCCGGGGGCCTACGAGCAGTACTTC	CASSQGPDPGAYEQYF
.	TRBV5-5	.	TRBJ2-1	TGTGCCAGCAGTTATAGGCCGGACCCCGGACGCGGTGAGCAGTTCTTC	CASSYRPDPGRGEQFF
.	TRBV28	.	TRBJ1-2	TGTGCCAGCAGTTTATTGGGACCCAACTATGGCTACACCTTC	CASSLLGPNYGYTF
TRBD2	TRBV5-4	.	TRBJ2-5	TGTGCCAGCAGCAAAACTAGCGGGGGAGGGACCCAGTACTTC	CASSKTSGGGTQYF
.	TRBV6-5	.	TRBJ1-3	TGTGCCAGCAGTTACTCCCGTGTCACTGGAAACACCATATATTTT	CASSYSRVTGNTIYF